The next 6 T cell receptor beta chains were all read from a single sample in a study of T cells in Graves' hyperthyroidism and ophthalmopathy. The CDR3 regions of TCR beta were amplified from RNA transcripts. Primed by the HTBI set, a first-round RT-PCR was run on the TCR CDR3. One entry per CDR3 protein results from TCRdb running MiXCR on the multiplex PCR reads. The table lists hundreds of thousands of distinct CDR3 sequences, roughly 13% of them singletons, with under 30% in the top ten. Sequencing was performed on blood. Every receptor here comes from a man in his fifties with Graves' ophthalmopathy.

This clonotype turned up a few times. This chain connects TRBV5-1 to TRBJ1-6; 9 nucleotides align to TRBD1. The CDR3 has 16 residues. The trim removed 3 bases at V and 10 bases at J, leaving 11 bases unmatched. CDR1 and CDR2 from the germline V gene are SGHRS and YFSETQ. CDR3 in amino acids: CASSWYTGTGISPLHF. The CDR3 region has the DNA TGCGCCAGCAGCTGGTACACCGGGACAGGGATCTCACCCCTCCACTTT.

The V call is TRBV6-5, the J call TRBJ2-4; no clear D. CDR1 MNHEY and CDR2 SVGAGI come from the germline V gene. Trimming left V 0 bases short and J 5 bases short, with 11 bases between. The CDR3 length is 15 residues. CDR3 loop: CASSYSWQEQNIQYF. CDR3 bases: TGTGCCAGCAGTTACTCGTGGCAGGAGCAAAACATTCAGTACTTC.

The V gene is TRBV6-1, the J gene TRBJ1-2; D possibly corresponds to TRBD1 (5 bases). Germline values: CDR1 MNHNS, CDR2 SASEGT. The CDR3 covers 14 residues. The V gene lost 8 bases and the J gene lost 4 bases, with 17 bases spanning the gap. The CDR3 sequence: CASRGTLMGYGYTF. The CDR3 bases are TGTGCCAGCCGGGGGACCCTAATGGGCTATGGCTACACCTTC.

As for this clonotype: Just one base apart from a much larger clone, this may be a read error. The V gene is TRBV20-1, the J gene TRBJ2-2; no definite D call. The CDR3 runs 11 residues. V lost 8 bases to trimming and J lost 3 bases, with 7 bases between them. Germline values: CDR1 DFQATT, CDR2 SNEGSKA (reference sequence). The CDR3 is CSTRYTGELFF. Here the CDR3 DNA reads TGCAGTACTCGATACACCGGGGAGCTGTTTTTT.

This chain links TRBV6-2 or TRBV6-3 with TRBJ2-7; 9 bases map to TRBD2. The CDR3 is 15 amino acids. J gave up 4 bases and V 4 bases, and 8 bases lay outside the gene matches. Germline V lookup: CDR1 MNHEY, CDR2 SVGEGT. The CDR3 is CASSFGTSRSYEQYF. In DNA form, the CDR3 reads TGTGCCAGCAGTTTCGGGACTAGCCGGTCTTACGAGCAGTACTTC.

In its sample, this clonotype was seen a few times. A much larger clonotype is one base distant, so this may be a read error. V and J are TRBV12-3 or TRBV12-4 and TRBJ1-2; tentatively, D is TRBD1 (6 bases). CDR3 length: 16 amino acids. The CDR3 region is CASRPTGAGAEYGHTF. The CDR3 coding sequence is TGTGCCAGCAGACCAACCGGTGCGGGGGCGGAATATGGCCACACCTTC.